This entry is about one T cell receptor (beta chain). The specificity of this receptor is unknown. Within one base of it there is no much larger clone, and no base qualities were kept. TCRbeta CDR3 regions were amplified from genomic DNA using the immunoSEQ Assay, a bias-controlled multiplex PCR. The published analysis was carried out like this. Within the assay, amplification of reference gene primers was used to estimate how many nucleated cells each sample contained. Sequence reads were collapsed and filtered to measure the absolute abundance of every unique TCRbeta CDR3 rearrangement. Productive Simpson clonality was computed per sample as the square root of Simpson's diversity index over productive rearrangements. Not all clones reach the TCRdb copy of this immuneACCESS table, which keeps in-frame sequences only. Checked studies attribute under half of the gap to unresolved V genes and leave the rest unexplained. The V and J calls and clone size are taken from that table; D and trimming were inferred from the DNA. In this sample the table shows about 82,000 clones, over 80% of which occur a single time. The ten largest clones add up to 18% of the sample.

The CDR3 measures 14 amino acids from cysteine to phenylalanine. Only the CDR3 DNA is retained, 42 bases long and in frame from the first base. V loses 5 bases at its end and J loses 4 bases; junction bases beyond the gene matches: 6. CDR1 and CDR2 are drawn from the germline V gene: MNHEY, SVGAGI. This sample was included in a study of blood T cell repertoires in COVID-19 (dated by TCRdb to 2018 to 2021). A note on the overall study: Samples from collaborators originated in the United States, Italy and Spain and spanned both the acute and convalescent phases of COVID-19. The prospective study material was composed of cDNA or gDNA derived from T cells, B-cell-depleted T cells, or PBMCs. The dataset comprised deeply sampled blood TCRbeta repertoires from subjects exposed to, actively infected with, or recovered from COVID-19. The repertoires were made available in a free public database intended to serve as a resource for research on the immune response to SARS-CoV-2. The samples were drawn from the first 160 participants of the ongoing ImmuneRACE study and from 1,200 or so subjects provided by 6 global collaborators. Nearly every sample came with metadata listing a de-identified subject ID, COVID-19 status, age in years and sex. Where available, HLA class I and class II types were obtained from metadata supplied by the sample provider rather than from assay-based typing. Overall results and qualifications from the work: The amount of clinical and demographic metadata varied by source and participant and was provided uncurated.

The collaborating institutions used their own protocols to collect whole blood in K2EDTA tubes. For TCRbeta analysis, collaborators shipped samples as frozen whole blood, isolated PBMCs, or DNA extracted from either of those sample types. The sequencing sample was made of peripheral blood. This receptor was identified in a man older than 75 with active or convalescent COVID-19. The chain uses TRBV6-5 and TRBJ1-1, with 8 central nucleotides matching TRBD1. The DNA sequence reads TGTGCCAGCAGTCAGACAGGGGTCGGCACTGAAGCTTTCTTT. The encoded protein is CASSQTGVGTEAFF.